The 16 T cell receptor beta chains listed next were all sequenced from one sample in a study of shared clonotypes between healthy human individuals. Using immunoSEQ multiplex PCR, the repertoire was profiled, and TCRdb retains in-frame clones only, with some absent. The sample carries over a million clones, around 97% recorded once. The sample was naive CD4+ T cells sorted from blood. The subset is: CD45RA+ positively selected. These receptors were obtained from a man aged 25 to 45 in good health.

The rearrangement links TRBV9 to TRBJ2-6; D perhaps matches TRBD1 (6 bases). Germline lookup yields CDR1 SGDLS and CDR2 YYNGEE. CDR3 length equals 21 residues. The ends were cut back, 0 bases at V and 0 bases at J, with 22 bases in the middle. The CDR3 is CASSVALVGAISPSGANVLTF. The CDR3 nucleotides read TGTGCCAGCAGCGTAGCATTAGTGGGGGCGATATCTCCCTCTGGGGCCAACGTCCTGACTTTC.

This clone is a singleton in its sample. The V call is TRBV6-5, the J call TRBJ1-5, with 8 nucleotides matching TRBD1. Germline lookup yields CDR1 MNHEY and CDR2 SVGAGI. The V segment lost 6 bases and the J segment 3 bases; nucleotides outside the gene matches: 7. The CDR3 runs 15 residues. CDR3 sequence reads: CASSRDRGTNQPQHF. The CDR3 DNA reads TGTGCCAGCAGCCGCGACAGGGGTACCAATCAGCCCCAGCATTTT.

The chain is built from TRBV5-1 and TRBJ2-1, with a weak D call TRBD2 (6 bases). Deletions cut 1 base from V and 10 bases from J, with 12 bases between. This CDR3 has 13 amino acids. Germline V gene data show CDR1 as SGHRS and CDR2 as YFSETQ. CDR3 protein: CASSLRWGGEQFF. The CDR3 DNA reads TGCGCCAGCAGCTTGAGGTGGGGAGGCGAGCAGTTCTTC. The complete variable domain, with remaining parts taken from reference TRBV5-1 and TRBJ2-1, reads KAGVTQTPRYLIKTRGQQVTLSCSPISGHRSVSWYQQTPGQGLQFLFEYFSETQRNKGNFPGRFSGRQFSNSRSEMNVSTLELGDSALYLCASSLRWGGEQFFGPGTRLTVL.

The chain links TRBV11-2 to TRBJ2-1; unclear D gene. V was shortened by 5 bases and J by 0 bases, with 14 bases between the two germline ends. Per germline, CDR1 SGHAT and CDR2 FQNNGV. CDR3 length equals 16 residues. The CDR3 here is CASSPPGWFSYNEQFF. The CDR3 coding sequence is TGTGCCAGCAGCCCGCCTGGGTGGTTCTCCTACAATGAGCAGTTCTTC.

The CDR3: CASSERAETSGRARYNEQFF. In DNA, the CDR3 is TGTGCCAGCAGCGAGAGAGCGGAGACTAGCGGGAGGGCCCGGTACAATGAGCAGTTCTTC. The gene calls are TRBV9 and TRBJ2-1; 14 bases align to TRBD2. The germline V gene has CDR1 SGDLS and CDR2 YYNGEE. Losses at the gene ends were 3 bases for V and 4 bases for J; bases not matched to a gene: 15. The CDR3 has 20 residues.

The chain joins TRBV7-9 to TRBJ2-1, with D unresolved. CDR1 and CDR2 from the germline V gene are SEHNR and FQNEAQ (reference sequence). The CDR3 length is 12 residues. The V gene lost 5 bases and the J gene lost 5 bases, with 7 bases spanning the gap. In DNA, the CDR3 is TGTGCCAGCAGCACAAGTGACAATGAGCAGTTCTTC. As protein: CASSTSDNEQFF.

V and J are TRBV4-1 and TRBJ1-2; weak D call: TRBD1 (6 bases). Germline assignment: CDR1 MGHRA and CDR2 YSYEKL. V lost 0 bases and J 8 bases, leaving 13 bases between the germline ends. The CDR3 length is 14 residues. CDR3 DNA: TGCGCCAGCAGCCAAGACAGGGGAATATACGGCTACACCTTC. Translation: CASSQDRGIYGYTF.

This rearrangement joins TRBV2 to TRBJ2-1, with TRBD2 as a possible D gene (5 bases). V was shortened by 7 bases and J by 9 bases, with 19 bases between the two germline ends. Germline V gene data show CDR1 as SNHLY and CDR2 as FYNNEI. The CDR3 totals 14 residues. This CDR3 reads CASKSGIAYGEQFF. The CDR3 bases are TGTGCCAGCAAGTCGGGAATAGCCTACGGTGAGCAGTTCTTC.

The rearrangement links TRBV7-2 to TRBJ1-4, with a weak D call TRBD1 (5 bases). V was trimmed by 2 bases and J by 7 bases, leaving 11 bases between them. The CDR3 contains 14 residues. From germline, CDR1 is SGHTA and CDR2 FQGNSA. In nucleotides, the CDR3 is TGTGCCAGCAGCTTAACAGGTTCTTTTGAAAAACTGTTTTTT. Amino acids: CASSLTGSFEKLFF.

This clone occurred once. The CDR3 DNA reads TGTGCCAGCAGTTACGCGCTAGCGGGAGGCGGTGAGCAGTTCTTC. It specifies CASSYALAGGGEQFF. The chain has TRBV6-6 and TRBJ2-1; 11 bases are shared with TRBD2. V gave up 2 bases and J gave up 9 bases; unmatched junction bases: 6. Per the germline V gene, CDR1 is MNHNY and CDR2 is SVGAGI (reference sequence). The CDR3 is 15 amino acids.

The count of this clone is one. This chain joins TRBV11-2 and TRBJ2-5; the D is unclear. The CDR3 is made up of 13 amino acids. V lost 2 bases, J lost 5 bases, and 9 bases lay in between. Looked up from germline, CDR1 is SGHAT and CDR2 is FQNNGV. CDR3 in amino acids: CASSLRLRETQYF. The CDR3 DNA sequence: TGTGCCAGCAGCTTACGGCTTAGGGAGACCCAGTACTTC.

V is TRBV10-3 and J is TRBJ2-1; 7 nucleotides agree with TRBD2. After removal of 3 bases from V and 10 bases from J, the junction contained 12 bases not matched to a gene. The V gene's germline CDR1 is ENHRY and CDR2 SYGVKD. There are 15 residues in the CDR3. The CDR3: CAISERGSISEEQFF. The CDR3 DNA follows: TGTGCCATCAGTGAACGCGGGAGTATATCGGAAGAGCAGTTCTTC.

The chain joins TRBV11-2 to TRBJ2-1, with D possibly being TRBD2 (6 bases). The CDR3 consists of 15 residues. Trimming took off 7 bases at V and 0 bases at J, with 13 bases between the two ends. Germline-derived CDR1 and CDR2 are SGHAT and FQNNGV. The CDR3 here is CASTEYSGSYNEQFF. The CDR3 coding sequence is TGTGCCAGCACCGAGTATAGCGGCTCCTACAATGAGCAGTTCTTC.

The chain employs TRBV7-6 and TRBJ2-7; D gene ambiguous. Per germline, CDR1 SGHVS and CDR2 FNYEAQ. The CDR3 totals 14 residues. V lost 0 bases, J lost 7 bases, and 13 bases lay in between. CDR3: CASSLASQGSEQYF. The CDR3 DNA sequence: TGTGCCAGCAGCTTAGCCTCACAAGGGTCTGAGCAGTACTTC. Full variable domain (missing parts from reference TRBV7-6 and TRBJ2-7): GAGVSQSPRYKVTKRGQDVALRCDPISGHVSLYWYRQALGQGPEFLTYFNYEAQQDKSGLPNDRFSAERPEGSISTLTIQRTEQRDSAMYRCASSLASQGSEQYFGPGTRLTVT.

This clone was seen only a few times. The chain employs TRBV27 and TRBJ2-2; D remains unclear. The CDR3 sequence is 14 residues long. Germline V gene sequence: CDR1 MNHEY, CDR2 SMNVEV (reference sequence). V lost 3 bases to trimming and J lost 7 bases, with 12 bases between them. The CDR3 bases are TGTGCCAGCAGTTTCGCGCTGTTGGACGGGGAGCTGTTTTTT. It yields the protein CASSFALLDGELFF.

Here the CDR3 reads CASSQDPFVTDTQYF. In DNA form, the CDR3 reads TGCGCCAGCAGCCAAGATCCCTTCGTGACAGATACGCAGTATTTT. This chain connects TRBV4-1 to TRBJ2-3; D call uncertain. There are 15 residues in the CDR3. Trimming took off 0 bases at V and 3 bases at J, with 10 bases between the two ends. Looked up from germline, CDR1 is MGHRA and CDR2 is YSYEKL.